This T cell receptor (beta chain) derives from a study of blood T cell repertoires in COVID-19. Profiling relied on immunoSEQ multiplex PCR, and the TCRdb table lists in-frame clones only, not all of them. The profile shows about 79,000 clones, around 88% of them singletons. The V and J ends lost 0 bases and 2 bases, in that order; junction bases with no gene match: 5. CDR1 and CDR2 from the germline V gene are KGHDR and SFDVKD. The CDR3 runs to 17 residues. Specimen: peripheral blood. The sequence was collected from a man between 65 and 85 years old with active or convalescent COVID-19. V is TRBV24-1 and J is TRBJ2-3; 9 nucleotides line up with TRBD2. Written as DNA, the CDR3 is TGTGCCACCAGTGATTTGCCGTCTAGCGGGAACACAGATACGCAGTATTTT. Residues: CATSDLPSSGNTDTQYF.